This section outlines one TCR beta chain sequence together with its context. The PCR was carried out with 60 Vbeta primers and 13 Jbeta primers. Data came from immunoSEQ multiplex PCR; TCRdb stores just in-frame clones and leaves some out. Of approximately 120,000 clones detected, around four fifths appear once; the ten largest clones hold about 19%. This entry is derived from a study of cytomegalovirus exposure and HLA in healthy donors. Per the germline V gene, CDR1 is SNHLY and CDR2 is FYNNEI. The CDR3 extends over 11 amino acids. V was shortened by 6 bases and J by 8 bases, with 8 bases between the two germline ends.

The chain employs TRBV2 and TRBJ2-1; possible D gene TRBD2, 5 bases. The receptor's source is a man aged 18 to 30 in good health and CMV-seropositive. Sequencing was carried out using PBMCs. The CDR3 nucleotides read TGTGCCAGCAGAACAGCGGATGAGCAGTTCTTC. It encodes CASRTADEQFF. The full variable domain, completed using reference TRBV2 and TRBJ2-1, is EPEVTQTPSHQVTQMGQEVILRCVPISNHLYFYWYRQILGQKVEFLVSFYNNEISEKSEIFDDQFSVERPDGSNFTLKIRSTKLEDSAMYFCASRTADEQFFGPGTRLTVL.